This T cell receptor beta chain is drawn from a study of blood T cell repertoires in COVID-19. Whole-study context: The study drew acute and convalescent COVID-19 samples from the United States, Italy and Spain.

The CDR3 spans 13 residues. The J segment lost 11 bases and the V segment lost 5 bases, leaving 6 bases of the junction unmatched. Looked up from germline, CDR1 is LGHNA and CDR2 is YSLEER. Methods used by the authors: From reference gene primer amplification, estimates of nucleated cell counts were derived. Some clones are missing from TCRdb's copy, which holds only in-frame ones; the method was immunoSEQ multiplex PCR. The DNA was the basis for D and trimming; V, J and clone size are from that table. The table includes around 230,000 clones, around 89% detected once. The rearrangement joins TRBV4-3 to TRBJ2-5, with TRBD1 matching 12 bases. This TCR was sampled from a woman aged 40-49 years with acute COVID-19. Material for sequencing was PBMCs or T cells enriched from blood (not recorded which). CDR3 region: CASSIGTGGRQYF. CDR3 nucleotide sequence: TGCGCCAGCAGCATAGGGACAGGGGGCAGGCAGTACTTC.